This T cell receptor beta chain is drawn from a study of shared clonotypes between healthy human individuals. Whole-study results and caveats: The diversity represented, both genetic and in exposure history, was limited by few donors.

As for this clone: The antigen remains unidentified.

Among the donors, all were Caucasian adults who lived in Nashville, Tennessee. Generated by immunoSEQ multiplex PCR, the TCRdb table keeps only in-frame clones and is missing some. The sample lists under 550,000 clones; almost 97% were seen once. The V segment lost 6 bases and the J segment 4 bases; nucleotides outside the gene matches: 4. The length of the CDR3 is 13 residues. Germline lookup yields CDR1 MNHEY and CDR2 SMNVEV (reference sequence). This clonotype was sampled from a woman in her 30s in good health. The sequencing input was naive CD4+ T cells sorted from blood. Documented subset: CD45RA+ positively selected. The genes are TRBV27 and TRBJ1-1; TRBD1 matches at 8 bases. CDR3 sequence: CASSRQGFTEAFF. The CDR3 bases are TGTGCCAGCAGCCGACAGGGGTTCACTGAAGCTTTCTTT.